Here is one TCR beta chain with its context. Antigen: not known. Germline assignment: CDR1 MNHEY and CDR2 SVGAGI. V was cut by 2 bases and J by 0 bases, with 13 bases left in between. The CDR3 loop spans 16 amino acids. This record comes from a study of T cell responses to AZD1222 COVID-19 vaccine. Regarding the study as a whole: Baseline serostatus was positive in only five to seven AZD1222 recipients. Donors were largely white British and mainly female; clonal diversity was possibly underestimated.

Libraries were prepared by immunoSEQ multiplex PCR; TCRdb keeps only in-frame clonotypes and omits some of them. The sample shows around 160,000 clones, around 90% of them seen only once. The specimen comprised peripheral blood, sampled on day 0 of AZD1222 vaccination. The clonotype originates from an adult in good health. The chain couples TRBV6-5 to TRBJ1-1; no clear D gene. The DNA of the CDR3 is TGTGCCAGCAGTTACAGGGCTGACGGGATGAACACTGAAGCTTTCTTT. Translating it yields CASSYRADGMNTEAFF.